Listed below are T cell receptor beta chains from one sample, sequenced in a study of cytomegalovirus exposure and HLA in healthy donors. The assay was immunoSEQ multiplex PCR, and TCRdb's table has in-frame clones only and misses some. The data show 150,000 to 200,000 clones, around 78% seen once. What was sequenced was PBMCs. These receptors were collected from a woman aged 50 to 60 in good health and CMV-seropositive. Both conserved end residues are part of each CDR3. A D gene is named only where the DNA matches it firmly. The listing skips clone size in some rows; elsewhere it reads once, few, many or a size class.

v_call: TRBV18; j_call: TRBJ2-1; clone_size: .; d_call: TRBD2; cdr3_nt: TGTGCCAGCTCACCACCGACTAGCTTGAGCTCCTACAATGAGCAGTTCTTC; cdr3_aa: CASSPPTSLSSYNEQFF
v_call: TRBV20-1; j_call: TRBJ1-2; clone_size: .; d_call: .; cdr3_nt: TGCAGTGCTCCCCCGTCGGCCTTC; cdr3_aa: CSAPPSAF
v_call: TRBV5-1; j_call: TRBJ2-2; clone_size: .; d_call: TRBD1; cdr3_nt: TGCGCCAGCAGCTTTCTGGAACAGGGGGCCACCGGGGAGCTGTTTTTT; cdr3_aa: CASSFLEQGATGELFF
v_call: TRBV7-9; j_call: TRBJ1-1; clone_size: .; d_call: .; cdr3_nt: TGTGCCAGCAGCTCACAGGACACTGAAGCTTTCTTT; cdr3_aa: CASSSQDTEAFF
v_call: TRBV12-1; j_call: TRBJ2-2; clone_size: .; d_call: .; cdr3_nt: TGTGCCAGCAGCTCCGCCAGACTACCGTCGGCGCACACCGGGGAGCTATTTTTT; cdr3_aa: CASSSARLPSAHTGELFF
v_call: TRBV9; j_call: TRBJ2-1; clone_size: .; d_call: .; cdr3_nt: TGTGCCAGCAGCCCAGGGGCGGGTTACAGTGAGCAGTTCTTC; cdr3_aa: CASSPGAGYSEQFF
v_call: TRBV11-1; j_call: TRBJ2-1; clone_size: few; d_call: .; cdr3_nt: TGTGCCAGCAGCTTAGACCGCCCGAGGACAGATGAGCAGTTCTTC; cdr3_aa: CASSLDRPRTDEQFF
v_call: TRBV2; j_call: TRBJ1-1; clone_size: .; d_call: .; cdr3_nt: TGTGCCAGCGCCGGACTGTTTAACACTGAAGCTTTCTTT; cdr3_aa: CASAGLFNTEAFF
v_call: TRBV19; j_call: TRBJ2-7; clone_size: .; d_call: TRBD1; cdr3_nt: TGTGCCAGTAGTATTTTTAGCGGGACAGGGGAACACGAGCAGTACTTC; cdr3_aa: CASSIFSGTGEHEQYF
v_call: TRBV19; j_call: TRBJ1-1; clone_size: .; d_call: TRBD1; cdr3_nt: TGTGCCAGCAACGGTAGGGGGCGAGGGGGCACTGAAGCTTTCTTT; cdr3_aa: CASNGRGRGGTEAFF
v_call: TRBV5-5; j_call: TRBJ2-1; clone_size: .; d_call: TRBD2; cdr3_nt: TGTGCCAGCAGCTTTCTAGGACTAGCGGGGATAACCTACAATGAGCAGTTCTTC; cdr3_aa: CASSFLGLAGITYNEQFF